What follows is one T cell receptor (beta chain) and its context. The target antigen is unknown. This CDR3 contains 13 residues. Trimming cost V 6 bases and J 0 bases, with 7 bases left between them. Germline V gives CDR1 SNHLY, CDR2 FYNNEI. Assay used: immunoSEQ multiplex PCR; TCRdb lists only in-frame clones, some missing. Of about 260,000 clones in the sample, around 91% were seen once. The data are from a study of cytomegalovirus exposure and HLA in healthy donors. General observations from the study: The tendency of first-cohort TCR clusters to co-occur in the 120 validation repertoires was identified by a subsequent analysis.

The receptor comes from a woman between 25 and 40 years old in good health and CMV-seronegative. The chain carries TRBV2 and TRBJ2-3, with D perhaps matching TRBD2 (5 bases). The sample taken for sequencing was PBMCs. The chain's CDR3 is CASRRTSTDTQYF. In DNA, the CDR3 is TGTGCCAGCAGAAGGACTAGCACAGATACGCAGTATTTT.